The 3 T cell receptor beta chains presented below share a single source sample, sequenced in a study of blood T cell repertoires in COVID-19 (dated by TCRdb to 2018 to 2020). The library was built by means of the immunoSEQ multiplex PCR assay. Drawn from immuneACCESS, this table holds only the in-frame rearrangements with V and J called that TCRdb kept. Clones are partly lost; checked studies trace under half to an unresolved V gene and leave the rest unexplained. This sample has a few hundred thousand clones in its table, and over 65% of those were observed once. The ten largest make up roughly 4.5% of the sample. Sequenced: peripheral blood. The receptors come from a man aged 55 to 70 who had recovered from COVID-19.

The chain's CDR3 is CAIGETGGSVGTEAFF. CDR3 DNA sequence: TGTGCCATCGGGGAAACCGGGGGGTCAGTAGGAACTGAAGCTTTCTTT. V gene TRBV10-3 combines with J gene TRBJ1-1, with D possibly being TRBD1 (5 bases). Germline CDR1 is ENHRY and CDR2 is SYGVKD. Trimming cost V 8 bases and J 5 bases, with 24 bases left between them. This CDR3 has 16 amino acids.

The genes are TRBV3-1 (or the pseudogene TRBV3-2) and TRBJ2-2; weak D call: TRBD2 (5 bases). Trimming removed 4 bases at V and 4 bases at J, with 10 bases between. Germline CDR1 reads LGHDT; CDR2 reads YNNKEL (reference sequence). CDR3 length equals 14 residues. The CDR3 DNA reads TGTGCCAGCAGCCGGCTAGCAATCACCGGGGAGCTGTTTTTT. Protein product: CASSRLAITGELFF.

The J gene is TRBJ2-3, the V gene TRBV15, with TRBD2 matching over 11 bases. The CDR3 has 16 residues. The V gene end was trimmed by 2 bases and the J gene end by 1 base; junction bases not matched to a gene: 2. CDR1 and CDR2 (germline): LNHNV, YYDKDF (reference sequence). The CDR3 DNA reads TGTGCCACCAGCAGACCGGGACTAGCGGGCACAGATACGCAGTATTTT. Translating it yields CATSRPGLAGTDTQYF.